This TCR beta chain was identified in a study of CD8+CD57+ T cells in acquired aplastic anemia. Study as a whole: Mean DNA quantity obtained from sorted CD4+ and CD8+ cells was approximately 3 ug. General observations from the study: A significant difference in CD8+ Simpson's diversity between patients and controls was not found.

In regard to this clonotype: What it recognizes is unknown.

CDR3 and TCR beta VDJ profiling relied on a genomic DNA template. MiXCR was run by TCRdb on the reads, yielding one entry per CDR3 protein. This sample has about 400,000 distinct CDR3 sequences, with about two thirds found just once. Trimming removed 5 bases at V and 8 bases at J, with 19 bases between. Germline lookup yields CDR1 DFQATT and CDR2 SNEGSKA (reference sequence). This CDR3 is 14 amino acids long. The rearrangement links TRBV20-1 to TRBJ2-1; perhaps D is TRBD1 or TRBD2 (5 bases each). Sequenced material: sorted CD4+, CD8+, or CD8+CD57+ T cells (not recorded which) from PBMCs. The sequence was obtained from a human donor in good health, serving as a control. The CDR3 sequence: CSAGRLRDDHEQFF. CDR3 sequence (DNA): TGCAGTGCTGGTAGACTCCGGGACGATCATGAGCAGTTCTTC.